This is a list of T cell receptor beta chains from one sample in a study of cytomegalovirus exposure and HLA in healthy donors. The data were produced by immunoSEQ multiplex PCR, yet TCRdb's version contains in-frame clones alone and is incomplete. The data show 150,000 to 200,000 clones, about 80% seen once. The sample taken for sequencing was PBMCs. The receptors originated from a woman aged 40 to 50 in good health and CMV-seronegative. CDR3s include the opening cysteine and the closing phenylalanine or tryptophan. A D gene is named only where the DNA matches it firmly. Clone size, where shown, is once, few, many, or a class for clones that have expanded.

d_gene: TRBD2
j_gene: TRBJ2-7
v_gene: TRBV28
abundance: once
len: 14
CDR3aa: CASQTGGPPYEQYF
CDR3nt: TGTGCCAGCCAGACGGGGGGGCCCCCCTACGAGCAGTACTTC

d_gene: -
j_gene: TRBJ2-3
v_gene: TRBV2
abundance: -
len: 13
CDR3aa: CASSEYAGDTQYF
CDR3nt: TGTGCCAGCAGTGAGTATGCAGGAGATACGCAGTATTTT

d_gene: -
j_gene: TRBJ2-7
v_gene: TRBV4-1
abundance: -
len: 15
CDR3aa: CASSQESGPPYEQYF
CDR3nt: TGCGCCAGCAGCCAAGAGTCAGGTCCCCCCTACGAGCAGTACTTC

d_gene: -
j_gene: TRBJ2-7
v_gene: TRBV27
abundance: -
len: 14
CDR3aa: CASSLSTGRYEQYF
CDR3nt: TGTGCCAGCAGTTTAAGTACAGGGCGCTACGAGCAGTACTTC

d_gene: TRBD2
j_gene: TRBJ2-3
v_gene: TRBV11-2
abundance: -
len: 15
CDR3aa: CASSTSGRGSDTQYF
CDR3nt: TGTGCCAGCAGCACTAGCGGGAGAGGGTCAGATACGCAGTATTTT

d_gene: -
j_gene: TRBJ2-7
v_gene: TRBV14
abundance: -
len: 16
CDR3aa: CASSQGGGLRRGEQYF
CDR3nt: TGTGCCAGCAGCCAAGGGGGCGGACTAAGGCGGGGCGAGCAGTACTTC

d_gene: -
j_gene: TRBJ1-2
v_gene: TRBV5-1
abundance: -
len: 13
CDR3aa: CASSEQGDYGYTF
CDR3nt: TGCGCCAGCAGCGAACAGGGTGACTATGGCTACACCTTC

d_gene: TRBD1
j_gene: TRBJ1-2
v_gene: TRBV7-3
abundance: -
len: 17
CDR3aa: CASSPGGDRGQWDGYTF
CDR3nt: TGTGCCAGCAGCCCCGGCGGGGACAGGGGGCAGTGGGATGGCTACACCTTC

d_gene: -
j_gene: TRBJ2-3
v_gene: TRBV5-5
abundance: -
len: 14
CDR3aa: CASSQQASTDTQYF
CDR3nt: TGTGCCAGCAGCCAGCAGGCTTCCACAGATACGCAGTATTTT

d_gene: TRBD1
j_gene: TRBJ2-5
v_gene: TRBV10-3
abundance: -
len: 17
CDR3aa: CAISGHIDRGQQETQYF
CDR3nt: TGTGCCATCAGTGGCCATATCGACAGGGGGCAGCAAGAGACCCAGTACTTC

d_gene: -
j_gene: TRBJ1-5
v_gene: TRBV25-1
abundance: once
len: 14
CDR3aa: CASSESPGFQPQHF
CDR3nt: TGTGCCAGCAGTGAATCCCCAGGGTTCCAGCCCCAGCATTTT

d_gene: TRBD1
j_gene: TRBJ1-4
v_gene: TRBV25-1
abundance: -
len: 11
CDR3aa: CASSGTGKLFF
CDR3nt: TGTGCCAGCAGTGGGACAGGAAAACTGTTTTTT

d_gene: TRBD2
j_gene: TRBJ2-7
v_gene: TRBV4-1
abundance: -
len: 16
CDR3aa: CASSQELAGPPHEQYF
CDR3nt: TGCGCCAGCAGCCAAGAATTAGCGGGACCCCCCCACGAGCAGTACTTC

d_gene: -
j_gene: TRBJ2-1
v_gene: TRBV7-6
abundance: once
len: 13
CDR3aa: CASSFAADNEQFF
CDR3nt: TGTGCCAGCAGCTTTGCAGCGGATAATGAGCAGTTCTTC

d_gene: -
j_gene: TRBJ2-5
v_gene: TRBV5-6
abundance: -
len: 13
CDR3aa: CASSLSSSETQYF
CDR3nt: TGTGCCAGCAGCTTGTCAAGCTCAGAGACCCAGTACTTC

d_gene: TRBD2
j_gene: TRBJ2-1
v_gene: TRBV2
abundance: -
len: 19
CDR3aa: CASSEALGLAGGSYNEQFF
CDR3nt: TGTGCCAGCAGTGAAGCGCTTGGGCTAGCGGGGGGGTCCTACAATGAGCAGTTCTTC

d_gene: -
j_gene: TRBJ2-5
v_gene: TRBV6-1
abundance: -
len: 13
CDR3aa: CASSESVDRTQYF
CDR3nt: TGTGCCAGCAGTGAATCGGTAGATAGGACCCAGTACTTC

d_gene: -
j_gene: TRBJ2-7
v_gene: TRBV11-2
abundance: -
len: 15
CDR3aa: CASSKNGGITYEQYF
CDR3nt: TGTGCCAGCAGCAAAAACGGCGGGATAACCTACGAGCAGTACTTC

d_gene: TRBD2
j_gene: TRBJ2-3
v_gene: TRBV7-9
abundance: -
len: 15
CDR3aa: CASSPKRELTDTQYF
CDR3nt: TGTGCCAGCAGTCCGAAGCGGGAACTCACAGATACGCAGTATTTT

d_gene: TRBD1
j_gene: TRBJ1-2
v_gene: TRBV30
abundance: -
len: 22
CDR3aa: CAWSVWDRGFRVGPSRNYGYTF
CDR3nt: TGTGCCTGGAGTGTCTGGGACAGGGGGTTCCGCGTTGGGCCCTCGCGTAACTATGGCTACACCTTC

d_gene: -
j_gene: TRBJ1-3
v_gene: TRBV6-5
abundance: once
len: 14
CDR3aa: CASARDFSGNTIYF
CDR3nt: TGTGCCAGCGCGAGGGACTTCTCTGGAAACACCATATATTTT

d_gene: TRBD1
j_gene: TRBJ2-7
v_gene: TRBV30
abundance: -
len: 17
CDR3aa: CAWSGTAKIPTFYEQYF
CDR3nt: TGTGCCTGGTCCGGGACAGCCAAAATACCGACCTTTTACGAGCAGTACTTC

d_gene: -
j_gene: TRBJ1-4
v_gene: TRBV7-6
abundance: few
len: 15
CDR3aa: CASSPNYVVNEKLFF
CDR3nt: TGTGCCAGCAGCCCAAACTACGTGGTGAATGAAAAACTGTTTTTT

d_gene: -
j_gene: TRBJ2-4
v_gene: TRBV19
abundance: -
len: 18
CDR3aa: CASSIDQGDGGVKNIQYF
CDR3nt: TGTGCCAGTAGTATAGATCAGGGGGACGGCGGGGTCAAAAACATTCAGTACTTC

d_gene: -
j_gene: TRBJ2-7
v_gene: TRBV6-6
abundance: few
len: 13
CDR3aa: CASKVQESYEQYF
CDR3nt: TGTGCCAGCAAGGTCCAGGAATCCTACGAGCAGTACTTC

d_gene: TRBD1
j_gene: TRBJ1-5
v_gene: TRBV18
abundance: -
len: 14
CDR3aa: CASSRTGGDQPQHF
CDR3nt: TGTGCCAGCTCACGTACAGGGGGGGATCAGCCCCAGCATTTT

d_gene: TRBD1
j_gene: TRBJ2-5
v_gene: TRBV7-7
abundance: -
len: 16
CDR3aa: CASSLRQGARGETQYF
CDR3nt: TGTGCTAGCAGCTTACGACAGGGGGCGCGTGGAGAGACCCAGTACTTC

d_gene: TRBD2
j_gene: TRBJ2-3
v_gene: TRBV7-3
abundance: -
len: 14
CDR3aa: CASSSLPGGDTQYF
CDR3nt: TGTGCCAGCAGCTCCCTCCCGGGGGGAGATACGCAGTATTTT

d_gene: -
j_gene: TRBJ2-7
v_gene: TRBV19
abundance: -
len: 16
CDR3aa: CASSMGRDLINYEQYF
CDR3nt: TGTGCCAGTAGTATGGGGCGGGATTTGATCAACTACGAGCAGTACTTC

d_gene: -
j_gene: TRBJ1-1
v_gene: TRBV7-3
abundance: -
len: 13
CDR3aa: CASSLIVRAKAFF
CDR3nt: TGTGCCAGCAGCTTAATAGTGAGGGCAAAAGCTTTCTTT

d_gene: TRBD1
j_gene: TRBJ2-2
v_gene: TRBV5-1
abundance: -
len: 15
CDR3aa: CASSSGQANTGELFF
CDR3nt: TGCGCCAGCAGCTCGGGACAGGCGAACACCGGGGAGCTGTTTTTT

d_gene: -
j_gene: TRBJ2-5
v_gene: TRBV14
abundance: few
len: 15
CDR3aa: CASSPPGRGGETQYF
CDR3nt: TGTGCCAGCAGCCCCCCCGGTCGGGGTGGGGAGACCCAGTACTTC

d_gene: -
j_gene: TRBJ1-4
v_gene: TRBV19
abundance: few
len: 12
CDR3aa: CASSPPGGSELF
CDR3nt: TGTGCCAGTAGTCCTCCTGGGGGGAGTGAGCTTTTT

d_gene: -
j_gene: TRBJ1-5
v_gene: TRBV19
abundance: -
len: 13
CDR3aa: CASSGTGDQPQHF
CDR3nt: TGTGCCAGTAGTGGGACGGGGGATCAGCCCCAGCATTTT

d_gene: TRBD2
j_gene: TRBJ2-1
v_gene: TRBV10-2
abundance: -
len: 15
CDR3aa: CASSESAGGWNEQFF
CDR3nt: TGCGCCAGCAGTGAGTCGGCGGGAGGGTGGAATGAGCAGTTCTTC